These T cell receptor beta chains were read from a single sample in a study of T cell responses to AZD1222 COVID-19 vaccine. Clones were read by immunoSEQ multiplex PCR, and TCRdb kept only the in-frame ones, dropping some. Of around 100,000 clones detected, around 90% appear once; the ten largest clones hold 16%. This specimen consisted of peripheral blood, obtained on day 0 of AZD1222 vaccination. The receptor set was obtained from an adult in good health. Each CDR3 is given with its conserved first and last residue. D genes are given only for firm matches. Only part of the rows carry a size: once, few, many, or a class if the clone is expanded.

TRBV2	.	TRBJ1-2	TRBD1	TGTGCCAGCATTCCGGACAGGGCCAACGCTAACTATGGCTACACCTTC	CASIPDRANANYGYTF
TRBV7-2	.	TRBJ2-1	.	TGTGCCAGCAGCAGAGGCAGGGGAGGGCTGGATGAGCAGTTCTTC	CASSRGRGGLDEQFF
TRBV12-5	once	TRBJ1-2	.	TGTGCTAGTAGCCCCGATCTGGGGAGGGTGTTATATGGCTACACCTTC	CASSPDLGRVLYGYTF
TRBV27	once	TRBJ2-5	.	TGTGCCAGCAGTTTAGAATGGGGAGAGACCCAGTACTTC	CASSLEWGETQYF
TRBV29-1	.	TRBJ1-1	.	TGCAGCGTTGATCTCTGGGAGAGCACTGAAGCTTTCTTT	CSVDLWESTEAFF
TRBV9	.	TRBJ1-2	.	TGTGCCAGCAGCGTAGGGGCGGGACTTCAAGGCTACACCTTC	CASSVGAGLQGYTF
TRBV6-5	once	TRBJ1-2	TRBD1	TGTGCCAGCAGTCGGGACAGGAGCGACTATGGCTACACCTTC	CASSRDRSDYGYTF
TRBV6-6	.	TRBJ1-2	.	TGTGCCAGCAGTTCTACGGACAACTATGGCTACACCTTC	CASSSTDNYGYTF
TRBV15	.	TRBJ1-5	.	TGTGCCACCAGCAGTGAAAGATATAGCAATCAGCCCCAGCATTTT	CATSSERYSNQPQHF
TRBV19	.	TRBJ2-1	TRBD2	TGTGCCAGTAGCTTGACTAGCGGAAGATACAATGAGCAGTTCTTC	CASSLTSGRYNEQFF
TRBV2	.	TRBJ2-1	.	TGTGCCAGCACACGGGACTCCTACAATGAGCAGTTCTTC	CASTRDSYNEQFF
TRBV24-1	.	TRBJ1-1	TRBD1	TGTGCCACCAGCGGGGACAGGGACGAAAGAGCTTTCTTT	CATSGDRDERAFF
TRBV7-8	.	TRBJ2-2	.	TGTGCCAGCTTGTGGGGATCCCCCGGGGAGCTGTTTTTT	CASLWGSPGELFF
TRBV19	.	TRBJ1-3	.	TGTGCCAGTAGTATAATCTCATGGAGCTCTGGAAACACCATATATTTT	CASSIISWSSGNTIYF
TRBV5-1	once	TRBJ2-2	.	TGCGCCAGCAGCACCGGACAGGCGGGGCGGGCCGGGGAGCTGTTTTTT	CASSTGQAGRAGELFF
TRBV5-1	.	TRBJ2-7	.	TGCGCCAGCAGCTTGGGACAGGAAACCTACGAGCAGTACTTC	CASSLGQETYEQYF
TRBV9	.	TRBJ2-1	TRBD1	TGTGCCAGCAGCGTGCGCGACAGGGCAAATGAGCAGTTCTTC	CASSVRDRANEQFF
TRBV2	.	TRBJ2-6	.	TGTGCCAGCACCCCAGGGGTCTACTCTGGGGCCAACGTCCTGACTTTC	CASTPGVYSGANVLTF
TRBV18	.	TRBJ2-5	TRBD1	TGTGCCAGCTCACCACGCGACAGGGTGTCTCAAGAGACCCAGTACTTC	CASSPRDRVSQETQYF
TRBV6-6	.	TRBJ2-4	TRBD1	TGTGCCAGCAGTCGCGGGACAGGCAACATTCAGTACTTC	CASSRGTGNIQYF
TRBV10-3	.	TRBJ2-4	TRBD1	TGTGCCATCAGTGAGTCCAAGGGACAGGGGCTTGTTCAGTACTTC	CAISESKGQGLVQYF
TRBV7-8	.	TRBJ1-2	.	TGTGCCAGCAGCTTAGACCCCCTAGGGCCCTATGGCTACACCTTC	CASSLDPLGPYGYTF
TRBV6-1	.	TRBJ2-7	.	TGTGCCAGCAGTGAAGGGAGCAGCTCCTACGAGCAGTACTTC	CASSEGSSSYEQYF
TRBV7-9	few	TRBJ1-1	.	TGTGCCAGCAGCCACCAGAACACTGAAGCTTTCTTT	CASSHQNTEAFF
TRBV5-8	.	TRBJ1-1	.	TGTGCCAGCAGCTTGGCCTGGGGGACTTTTACAGTGAACACTGAAGCTTTCTTT	CASSLAWGTFTVNTEAFF
TRBV7-9	few	TRBJ1-1	.	TGTGCCAGCAGCCGCGGACGTGGGGCTTTCTTT	CASSRGRGAFF
TRBV5-5	.	TRBJ1-1	.	TGTGCCAGCAGCTTGGAGGGAGGGACTGAAGCTTTCTTT	CASSLEGGTEAFF
TRBV19	.	TRBJ2-5	.	TGTGCCAGTAGTTCCGGTCCCATGGGTGAGACCCAGTACTTC	CASSSGPMGETQYF
TRBV5-5	few	TRBJ2-2	.	TGTGCCAGCAGCTTGGCGGGACAGAACACCGGGGAGCTGTTTTTT	CASSLAGQNTGELFF
TRBV6-6	.	TRBJ2-7	TRBD2	TGTGCCAGCAGGGAGACTAGCGGGAGGGGCGAGCAGTACTTC	CASRETSGRGEQYF
TRBV7-9	medium-sized	TRBJ1-1	TRBD1	TGTGCCAGCAGCCCCCAAGGACAGGTTGAAGCTTTCTTT	CASSPQGQVEAFF
TRBV9	.	TRBJ2-1	TRBD1	TGTGCCAGCAGCGTAGTTACAGGGGATGAGCAGTTCTTC	CASSVVTGDEQFF
TRBV29-1	few	TRBJ2-1	TRBD2	TGCAGCGCCCCCCCGCATAGCGGGGGAAATGAGCAGTTCTTC	CSAPPHSGGNEQFF
TRBV6-5	.	TRBJ1-3	.	TGTGCCAGCAGTTACCAGTTTCGGACCTCTGGAAACACCATATATTTT	CASSYQFRTSGNTIYF
TRBV19	.	TRBJ1-3	TRBD1	TGTGCCAGTAGACAGGGGATCCCTGGAAACACCATATATTTT	CASRQGIPGNTIYF
TRBV28	.	TRBJ2-7	TRBD2	TGTGCCAGCATCACTCCGGGACTAGCGGCTCACTCCTCCTACGAGCAGTACTTC	CASITPGLAAHSSYEQYF
TRBV27	.	TRBJ2-7	TRBD1	TGTGCCAGCAGTCCCGGGACAGGGGGCGACGAGCAGTACTTC	CASSPGTGGDEQYF
TRBV19	.	TRBJ2-7	TRBD1	TGTGCCAGCCGGGACAGGGGGCGAGAGCAGTACTTC	CASRDRGREQYF
TRBV6-5	.	TRBJ2-7	.	TGTGCCAGCAGTACAACACGGATCTACGAGCAGTACTTC	CASSTTRIYEQYF
TRBV10-3	.	TRBJ2-7	.	TGTGCCATCACTACAGACACGGCTTCCTACGAGCAGTACTTC	CAITTDTASYEQYF
TRBV12-5	.	TRBJ1-4	.	TGTGCTAGTGGTTTGTTTCCTGGGGATGATGAAAAACTGTTTTTT	CASGLFPGDDEKLFF
TRBV7-6	.	TRBJ2-3	.	TGTGCCAGCAGCTTAGAATCAACCCTAAAAGATACGCAGTATTTT	CASSLESTLKDTQYF
TRBV4-1	.	TRBJ2-5	.	TGCGCCAGCAGTCCGGGGGCCACGCAACAAGAGACCCAGTACTTC	CASSPGATQQETQYF
TRBV19	.	TRBJ2-7	TRBD2	TGTGCCAGTAGCGTTAGCGGGAGTCGCTACGAGCAGTACTTC	CASSVSGSRYEQYF